This passage covers 14 T cell receptor beta chains from one sample sequenced in a study of blood T cell repertoires in COVID-19. This table comes from immunoSEQ multiplex PCR, and its TCRdb copy is limited to in-frame clones, with some not included. The table has 120,000 or so clones, under 95% seen once. Sequencing used peripheral blood. Receptor source: a man in his fifties with active COVID-19.

The rearrangement uses TRBV7-9 and TRBJ2-7; D may be TRBD1 (5 bases). V lost 5 bases, J lost 3 bases, and 14 bases lay in between. Looked up from germline, CDR1 is SEHNR and CDR2 is FQNEAQ (reference sequence). CDR3 length: 14 amino acids. Here the CDR3 DNA reads TGTGCCAGCAGCCAGACGACAGTGGTCTACGAGCAGTACTTC. Translating gives CASSQTTVVYEQYF.

The chain joins TRBV5-1 to TRBJ2-5, with a weak D call TRBD2 (5 bases). The CDR3 length is 13 residues. V shed 0 bases and J shed 5 bases, with 8 bases lying between them. In germline, CDR1 is SGHRS, CDR2 YFSETQ. The CDR3 DNA sequence: TGCGCCAGCAGCTTGGGAGGGTCTGAGACCCAGTACTTC. Its translation: CASSLGGSETQYF.

This clone was counted a single time. The DNA of the CDR3 is TGTGCCAGCAGCTTAGGATGGGGGACAGGGAGTACCCTCTACGAGCAGTACGTC. It encodes CASSLGWGTGSTLYEQYV. The chain links TRBV7-9 to TRBJ2-7; 9 bases agree with TRBD1. Per the germline V gene, CDR1 is SEHNR and CDR2 is FQNEAQ (reference sequence). The CDR3 has 18 amino acids. V shed 1 base, J shed 3 bases, and the junction held 13 bases outside the gene matches.

The chain employs TRBV18 and TRBJ2-3, with D unclear. The CDR3 runs 13 residues. Trimming removed 6 bases from V and 0 bases from J, with 7 bases in between. Germline loops: CDR1 KGHSH, CDR2 LQKENI. The chain's CDR3 is CASSADSTDTQYF. The CDR3 DNA reads TGTGCCAGCTCGGCAGATAGCACAGATACGCAGTATTTT.

V and J are TRBV5-4 and TRBJ2-3, with TRBD2 matching over 9 bases. The CDR3 contains 17 residues. Looked up from germline, CDR1 is SGHNT and CDR2 is YYREEE (reference sequence). V shed 0 bases and J 2 bases; nucleotides not matched to a gene: 7. For the CDR3, the DNA is TGTGCCAGCAGCTTGGTTTCAGCGGGAGGATCCACAGATACGCAGTATTTT. Its protein product is CASSLVSAGGSTDTQYF.

The rearrangement uses TRBV5-1 and TRBJ2-5; 9 bases are shared with TRBD2. This CDR3 has 13 residues. Unmatched junction bases numbered 3, after V lost 4 bases and J lost 5 bases. Germline assignment: CDR1 SGHRS and CDR2 YFSETQ. The DNA for the CDR3 is TGCGCCAGCAGCGGACTAGCGCAGGAGACCCAGTACTTC. It yields the protein CASSGLAQETQYF.

The rearrangement joins TRBV11-2 to TRBJ2-6, with D maybe TRBD1 (6 bases). Trimming removed 6 bases at V and 0 bases at J, with 12 bases between. CDR1 and CDR2 from the germline V gene are SGHAT and FQNNGV. The CDR3 spans 16 residues. The CDR3 region has the DNA TGTGCCAGCAGAACGGACAGACGCTCTGGGGCCAACGTCCTGACTTTC. Its protein product is CASRTDRRSGANVLTF.

The chain combines TRBV5-1 with TRBJ2-7; tentatively, D is TRBD1 (5 bases). CDR3 size: 14 residues. The ends were cut back, 3 bases at V and 5 bases at J, with 15 bases in the middle. CDR1 and CDR2 from the germline V gene are SGHRS and YFSETQ. This CDR3 reads CASSSPSGFHEQYF. The CDR3 coding sequence is TGCGCCAGCAGCTCCCCTTCAGGGTTCCACGAGCAGTACTTC. The full variable domain, its missing parts supplied by reference TRBV5-1 and TRBJ2-7, is KAGVTQTPRYLIKTRGQQVTLSCSPISGHRSVSWYQQTPGQGLQFLFEYFSETQRNKGNFPGRFSGRQFSNSRSEMNVSTLELGDSALYLCASSSPSGFHEQYFGPGTRLTVT.

The rearrangement links TRBV7-8 to TRBJ1-1; weak D call: TRBD1 (6 bases). This CDR3 has 13 residues. The V gene lost 3 bases and the J gene lost 2 bases, with 7 bases spanning the gap. Germline CDR1 and CDR2: SGHVS and FQNEAQ. CDR3 DNA: TGTGCCAGCAGCTTGGGGGCTAACACTGAAGCTTTCTTT. It codes for CASSLGANTEAFF.

The V and J genes are TRBV5-8 and TRBJ1-5; TRBD1 might be the D (5 bases). This CDR3 region has 12 residues. Trimming left V 4 bases short and J 11 bases short, with 13 bases between. CDR1 is SGHTS and CDR2 is YDEGEE in the germline V gene. CDR3 nucleotide sequence: TGTGCCAGCAGCAGACGACAGCCTACCCAGCATTTT. Translation gives CASSRRQPTQHF.

The rearrangement uses TRBV24-1 and TRBJ1-5; 7 bases align to TRBD1. V was pared by 0 bases and J by 0 bases, with 4 bases of the junction left unmatched. This CDR3 has 17 amino acids. In germline, CDR1 is KGHDR, CDR2 SFDVKD. CDR3 in amino acids: CATSDLDRAYSNQPQHF. The CDR3 region has the DNA TGTGCCACCAGTGATTTGGACAGGGCTTATAGCAATCAGCCCCAGCATTTT.

The chain couples TRBV5-1 to TRBJ2-2; TRBD1 matches at 8 bases. Germline V gene sequence: CDR1 SGHRS, CDR2 YFSETQ. The V gene end was trimmed by 0 bases and the J gene end by 2 bases; junction bases not matched to a gene: 3. This CDR3 region has 16 residues. The DNA of the CDR3 is TGCGCCAGCAGCTTGGGAGGGACAGGCAACACCGGGGAGCTGTTTTTT. Translated: CASSLGGTGNTGELFF.

The V and J genes are TRBV6-6 and TRBJ2-1, with TRBD1 matching over 7 bases. Trimming removed 6 bases from V and 4 bases from J; junction bases left unmatched: 12. The CDR3 length is 16 residues. Germline assignment: CDR1 MNHNY and CDR2 SVGAGI (reference sequence). CDR3: CASRPRQGKLYNEQFF. The DNA for the CDR3 is TGTGCCAGCAGACCCAGACAGGGCAAATTATACAATGAGCAGTTCTTC.

This chain joins TRBV28 and TRBJ2-7; D gene unclear. The CDR3 runs to 14 residues. Germline loops: CDR1 MDHEN, CDR2 SYDVKM. With 0 bases removed from V and 0 bases from J, the gap between germline ends came to 6 bases. CDR3 loop: CASSLWAASYEQYF. The CDR3 coding sequence is TGTGCCAGCAGTTTATGGGCGGCCTCCTACGAGCAGTACTTC. Variable domain in full (rest from reference TRBV28 and TRBJ2-7): DVKVTQSSRYLVKRTGEKVFLECVQDMDHENMFWYRQDPGLGLRLIYFSYDVKMKEKGDIPEGYSVSREKKERFSLILESASTNQTSMYLCASSLWAASYEQYFGPGTRLTVT.